Listed below are T cell receptor beta chains from one sample, sequenced in a study of CD8+ T cells in alopecia areata. The data were produced by immunoSEQ multiplex PCR, yet TCRdb's version contains in-frame clones alone and is incomplete. Altogether tens of thousands of clones are present, approximately 30% being singletons, with the ten largest covering about 16%. The material was CD8+ T cells sorted from blood, obtained at week 4, from a patient treated with tofacitinib. The source is a human donor with alopecia areata. CDR3s include the opening cysteine and the closing phenylalanine or tryptophan. A D gene is named only where the DNA matches it firmly. Size tells how often a clone was seen (once, few, many) or the class of an expanded clone, and some rows leave it out.

>NA|NA|TRBV30|TRBJ1-1
CAWGGLNTEAFF
TGTGCCTGGGGGGGCCTTAACACTGAAGCTTTCTTT
>NA|NA|TRBV5-1|TRBJ1-1
CASSDLGGVRNTEAFF
TGCGCCAGCAGCGATCTGGGAGGGGTGAGGAACACTGAAGCTTTCTTT
>few|NA|TRBV6-6|TRBJ2-7
CASSSGSYEQYF
TGTGCCAGCAGCTCCGGTAGCTACGAGCAGTACTTC
>few|NA|TRBV29-1|TRBJ1-2
CSVEDLDRNYGYTF
TGCAGCGTTGAAGATCTGGACAGAAACTATGGCTACACCTTC
>NA|NA|TRBV6-6|TRBJ2-1
CASTAGQNEQFF
TGTGCCAGCACTGCGGGTCAGAATGAGCAGTTCTTC
>few|TRBD1|TRBV29-1|TRBJ1-1
CSAEGAQPEAFF
TGCAGCGCTGAGGGGGCGCAACCTGAAGCTTTCTTT
>NA|NA|TRBV30|TRBJ2-3
CAWSDGTGTADTQYF
TGTGCCTGGAGCGACGGTACAGGGACGGCAGATACGCAGTATTTT
>few|NA|TRBV29-1|TRBJ2-1
CSVDVVNEQFF
TGCAGCGTTGACGTGGTTAATGAGCAGTTCTTC
>NA|NA|TRBV9|TRBJ1-4
CASSAYSEGKLFF
TGTGCCAGCAGCGCATACAGCGAGGGGAAACTGTTTTTT
>few|NA|TRBV29-1|TRBJ2-3
CSVESPDRLDTQYF
TGCAGCGTTGAGAGCCCTGATAGGCTGGATACGCAGTATTTT
>NA|NA|TRBV19|TRBJ1-5
CASSIGGGRGIQPQHF
TGTGCCAGTAGTATCGGCGGGGGGCGCGGGATTCAGCCCCAGCATTTT
>NA|TRBD1|TRBV30|TRBJ2-7
CACGQGVNEQYF
TGTGCCTGCGGACAGGGGGTGAACGAGCAGTACTTC
>NA|NA|TRBV9|TRBJ1-5
CASSVAGDPNQPQHF
TGTGCCAGCAGCGTAGCCGGGGACCCCAATCAGCCCCAGCATTTT
>NA|TRBD1|TRBV29-1|TRBJ2-1
CSVSTGYNEQFF
TGCAGCGTGTCGACAGGGTACAATGAGCAGTTCTTC
>NA|TRBD2|TRBV29-1|TRBJ2-7
CSVEDPTSGSSYEQYF
TGCAGCGTTGAAGACCCGACTAGCGGGAGCTCCTACGAGCAGTACTTC
>few|NA|TRBV19|TRBJ2-1
CASSSRAYNEQFF
TGTGCCAGTAGCAGCCGGGCCTACAATGAGCAGTTCTTC
>few|NA|TRBV30|TRBJ2-1
CAWSDEAAYYNEQFF
TGTGCCTGGAGTGACGAAGCGGCCTATTACAATGAGCAGTTCTTC
>few|TRBD2|TRBV29-1|TRBJ2-7
CSVETSVTYEQYF
TGCAGCGTTGAGACTAGCGTAACCTACGAGCAGTACTTC
>few|NA|TRBV29-1|TRBJ2-2
CSALDTANTGELFF
TGCAGCGCCTTGGACACCGCGAACACCGGGGAGCTGTTTTTT
>few|NA|TRBV4-1|TRBJ1-2
CASSQVIRGVYGYTF
TGCGCCAGCAGCCAAGTTATACGAGGGGTCTATGGCTACACCTTC